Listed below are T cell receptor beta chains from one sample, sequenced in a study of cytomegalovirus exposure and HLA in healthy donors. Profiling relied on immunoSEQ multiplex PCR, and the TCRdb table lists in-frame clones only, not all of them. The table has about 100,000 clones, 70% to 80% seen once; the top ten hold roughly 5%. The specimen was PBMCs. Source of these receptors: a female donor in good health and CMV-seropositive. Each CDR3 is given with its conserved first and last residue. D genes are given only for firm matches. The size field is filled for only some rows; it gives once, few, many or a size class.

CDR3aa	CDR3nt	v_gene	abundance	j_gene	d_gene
CASSLWQGSNQPQHF	TGTGCCAGCAGTTTGTGGCAGGGGAGCAATCAGCCCCAGCATTTT	TRBV28	NA	TRBJ1-5	NA
CASREQGANTEAFF	TGTGCCAGCAGGGAACAGGGGGCGAACACTGAAGCTTTCTTT	TRBV6-5	NA	TRBJ1-1	TRBD1
CASSQEWGEWAGFTYEQYF	TGCGCCAGCAGCCAAGAATGGGGCGAATGGGCAGGGTTTACCTACGAGCAGTACTTC	TRBV4-3	NA	TRBJ2-7	NA
CASSLYMRGYTF	TGTGCCAGCAGCTTATACATGCGGGGCTACACCTTC	TRBV5-4	NA	TRBJ1-2	NA
CATSSLDRGREQFF	TGTGCCACCAGCAGCCTAGACAGGGGGCGTGAGCAGTTCTTC	TRBV15	NA	TRBJ2-1	TRBD1
CASSSSFPGQGPLSTDTQYF	TGTGCCAGCAGTTCTTCATTCCCGGGACAGGGCCCCCTGAGCACAGATACGCAGTATTTT	TRBV28	few	TRBJ2-3	TRBD1
CASLGGGREETQYF	TGTGCAAGTCTCGGGGGGGGGCGCGAAGAGACCCAGTACTTC	TRBV12-2	NA	TRBJ2-5	NA
CASSESEAGVSEQYF	TGCGCCAGCAGTGAGTCGGAAGCGGGAGTGAGCGAGCAGTACTTC	TRBV10-2	NA	TRBJ2-7	TRBD2
CASSSGSYNEQFF	TGTGCCAGCTCGTCCGGGTCCTACAATGAGCAGTTCTTC	TRBV2	NA	TRBJ2-1	NA
CAWSVRRDGYTF	TGTGCCTGGAGTGTCCGGAGGGATGGCTACACCTTC	TRBV30	NA	TRBJ1-2	NA
CASSLYRGDTEAFF	TGTGCCAGCAGCTTGTACCGGGGAGACACTGAAGCTTTCTTT	TRBV5-4	once	TRBJ1-1	NA
CASSRETGVGMEAFF	TGTGCCAGCAGCAGGGAAACAGGGGTCGGGATGGAAGCTTTCTTT	TRBV5-5	NA	TRBJ1-1	TRBD1
CASSRDRDFNYGYTF	TGCGCCAGCAGCCGGGACAGGGACTTTAACTATGGCTACACCTTC	TRBV4-3	NA	TRBJ1-2	TRBD1
CATSRYTGETQYF	TGTGCCACCAGCAGGTATACAGGGGAGACCCAGTACTTC	TRBV15	NA	TRBJ2-5	NA
CASISTGAAEKLFF	TGTGCCAGCATATCGACAGGGGCTGCTGAAAAACTGTTTTTT	TRBV6-6	NA	TRBJ1-4	TRBD1
CASSELAGGPDTQYF	TGTGCCAGCAGTGAACTAGCGGGAGGGCCAGATACGCAGTATTTT	TRBV6-1	NA	TRBJ2-3	TRBD2
CSARGLYF	TGCAGTGCAAGGGGTCTTTACTTC	TRBV20-1	NA	TRBJ1-2	NA
CATSQATGYGYTF	TGTGCCACCTCCCAGGCGACGGGGTATGGCTACACCTTC	TRBV15	NA	TRBJ1-2	NA
CASSLGGGNDLNTGELFF	TGCGCCAGCAGCTTGGGGGGGGGCAACGACCTGAACACCGGGGAGCTGTTTTTT	TRBV5-1	NA	TRBJ2-2	NA
CASGTGGFGNEKLFF	TGCGCCAGCGGGACAGGGGGCTTTGGAAATGAAAAACTGTTTTTT	TRBV5-1	NA	TRBJ1-4	TRBD1
CASSLAQEGANGYTF	TGTGCCAGCAGCTTGGCCCAAGAGGGGGCTAACGGCTACACCTTC	TRBV5-4	NA	TRBJ1-2	TRBD1
CASSPGSGRVYEQYF	TGTGCCAGCTCACCAGGTAGCGGGAGGGTCTACGAGCAGTACTTC	TRBV18	NA	TRBJ2-7	TRBD2
CASSYQGQVNYGYTF	TGTGCCAGCAGTTACCAGGGACAGGTGAACTATGGCTACACCTTC	TRBV6-6	NA	TRBJ1-2	TRBD1
CASSSFQGARANYGYTF	TGTGCCAGCAGTTCTTTCCAGGGGGCGCGAGCTAACTATGGCTACACCTTC	TRBV28	NA	TRBJ1-2	TRBD1